The clone carrying this T cell receptor beta chain showed up just once. Its cognate antigen is unknown. The data stem from a study of shared clonotypes between healthy human individuals. Clones were read by immunoSEQ multiplex PCR, and TCRdb kept only the in-frame ones, dropping some. The data show under 2,500,000 clones, with roughly 95% seen just once and 0.1% to 0.15% held by the top ten. The CDR3 runs 14 residues. Germline CDR1 and CDR2: SEHNR and FQNEAQ (reference sequence). V lost 4 bases, J lost 5 bases, and 4 bases stayed unmatched. Study-wide points: Rarefaction showed sorted-subset sequencing was incomplete despite large depth.

The sample taken for sequencing was naive CD4+ T cells sorted from blood. Subset: CD45RA+ positively selected. The clonotype comes from a man aged 18-30 years in good health. The chain has TRBV7-9 and TRBJ1-4; 7 bases fit TRBD1. The CDR3 coding sequence is TGTGCCAGCAGCTGGGGACAGTCGAATGAAAAACTGTTTTTT. This encodes CASSWGQSNEKLFF.